This T cell receptor (beta chain) comes out of a study of cytomegalovirus exposure and HLA in healthy donors. General study results and limits: Later work found most CMV-associated TCR beta chains apparently HLA-restricted. Cytomegalovirus-associated TCR beta chains were listed, numbering 164.

CDR3 size: 14 residues. The ends were cut back, 6 bases at V and 11 bases at J, with 17 bases in the middle. Per germline, CDR1 MNHEY and CDR2 SVGAGI. Researchers ran the PCR with 60 Vbeta and 13 Jbeta primers. Profiling relied on immunoSEQ multiplex PCR, and the TCRdb table lists in-frame clones only, not all of them. The table includes 95,000 to 110,000 clones, 75% to 80% detected once. A remark on this clone: Its antigen remains unknown.

This receptor was taken from a man aged 55 to 69 in good health and CMV-seropositive. Sequencing was carried out using PBMCs. The chain carries TRBV6-5 and TRBJ1-6; no clear D. CDR3 coding DNA: TGTGCCAGCAGGGAACCCGGCGGGGTTCCACCCCTCCACTTT. Encoded protein: CASREPGGVPPLHF.